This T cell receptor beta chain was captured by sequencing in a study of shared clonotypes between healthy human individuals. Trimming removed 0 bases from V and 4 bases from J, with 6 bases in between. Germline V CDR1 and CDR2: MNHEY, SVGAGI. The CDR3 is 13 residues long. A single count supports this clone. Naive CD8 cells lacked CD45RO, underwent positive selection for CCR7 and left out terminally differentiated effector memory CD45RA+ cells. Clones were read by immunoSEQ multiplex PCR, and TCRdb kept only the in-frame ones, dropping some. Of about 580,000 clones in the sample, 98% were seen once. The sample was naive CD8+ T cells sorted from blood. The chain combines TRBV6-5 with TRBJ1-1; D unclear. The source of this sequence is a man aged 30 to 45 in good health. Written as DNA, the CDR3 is TGTGCCAGCAGTTACTCTCATGGCACTGAAGCTTTCTTT. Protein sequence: CASSYSHGTEAFF.